Listed below are T cell receptor beta chains from one sample, sequenced in a study of T cell changes during pregnancy in multiple sclerosis. Produced via immunoSEQ multiplex PCR; TCRdb's table is partial and in-frame only. The sample holds about 77,000 clones, 90% to 95% seen once. Sequenced material: peripheral blood, taken after pregnancy. All receptors come from a female donor in good health, enrolled as a control in a pregnancy study. Both conserved end residues are trimmed from each CDR3.

>TRBJ2-3|TRBV28
ASGAGGSTDTQY
>TRBJ1-3|TRBV5-1
ASSLAGVISGNTIY
>TRBJ2-7|TRBV28
ASGRYEQY
>TRBJ2-7|TRBV28
ASSALLSGGERHEQY
>TRBJ2-7|TRBV27
ASTAVLGYEQY
>TRBJ2-7|TRBV30
AWIRGGPTYEQY
>TRBJ1-6|TRBV11-1
ASSSRTGGGSPLH
>TRBJ1-5|TRBV7-8
ASSFGTGNQPQH
>TRBJ2-6|TRBV11-2
GGHSTGANVLT
>TRBJ2-2|TRBV28
ASSTPGANTGELF
>TRBJ1-2|TRBV5-6
ASSLSGNGYT
>TRBJ2-2|TRBV7-9
ASSSRTSYGELF
>TRBJ2-1|TRBV18
ASSPGPGTLDNEQF
>TRBJ2-7|TRBV7-9
ASSQLTGLYEQY
>TRBJ2-5|TRBV7-6
ASSFIGSGGVETQY